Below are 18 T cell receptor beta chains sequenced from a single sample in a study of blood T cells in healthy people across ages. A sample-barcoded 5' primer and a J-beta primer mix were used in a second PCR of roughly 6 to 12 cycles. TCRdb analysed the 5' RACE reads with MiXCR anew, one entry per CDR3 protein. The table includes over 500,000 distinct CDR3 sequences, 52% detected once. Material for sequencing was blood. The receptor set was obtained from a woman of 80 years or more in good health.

The CDR3 is CASSQLELDHTNYGYTF. Here the CDR3 DNA reads TGCGCCAGCAGCCAACTCGAGTTGGACCACACTAACTATGGCTACACCTTC. V is TRBV4-1 and J is TRBJ1-2; no clear D gene. This CDR3 comprises 17 residues. Germline-derived CDR1 and CDR2 are MGHRA and YSYEKL. V was cut by 2 bases and J by 0 bases, with 16 bases left in between.

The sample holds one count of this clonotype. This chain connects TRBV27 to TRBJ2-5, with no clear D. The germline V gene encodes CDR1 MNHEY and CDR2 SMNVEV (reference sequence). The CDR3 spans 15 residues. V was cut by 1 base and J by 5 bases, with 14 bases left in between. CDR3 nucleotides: TGTGCCAGCAGTTTATATGGTCGGGCAACGGAGACCCAGTACTTC. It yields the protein CASSLYGRATETQYF.

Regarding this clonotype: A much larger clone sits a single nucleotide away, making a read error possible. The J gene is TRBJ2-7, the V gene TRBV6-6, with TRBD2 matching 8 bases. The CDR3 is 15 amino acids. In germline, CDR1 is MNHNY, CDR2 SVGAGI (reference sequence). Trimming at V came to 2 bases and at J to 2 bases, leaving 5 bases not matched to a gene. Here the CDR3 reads CASSYEGAGAYEQYF. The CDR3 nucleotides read TGTGCCAGCAGTTACGAGGGAGCGGGAGCCTACGAGCAGTACTTC.

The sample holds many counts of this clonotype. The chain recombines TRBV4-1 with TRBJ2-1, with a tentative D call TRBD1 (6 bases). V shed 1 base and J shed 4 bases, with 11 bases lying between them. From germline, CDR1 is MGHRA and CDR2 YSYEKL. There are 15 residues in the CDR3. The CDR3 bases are TGCGCCAGCAGCCAAGGGGGACACCGATACAATGAGCAGTTCTTC. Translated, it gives CASSQGGHRYNEQFF.

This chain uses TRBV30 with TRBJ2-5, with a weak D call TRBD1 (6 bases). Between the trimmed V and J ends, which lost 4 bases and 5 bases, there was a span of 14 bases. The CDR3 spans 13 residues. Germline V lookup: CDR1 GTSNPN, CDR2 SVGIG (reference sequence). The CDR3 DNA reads TGTGCCTGGATCAAGGGGGTAGGGGAGACCCAGTACTTC. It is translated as CAWIKGVGETQYF.

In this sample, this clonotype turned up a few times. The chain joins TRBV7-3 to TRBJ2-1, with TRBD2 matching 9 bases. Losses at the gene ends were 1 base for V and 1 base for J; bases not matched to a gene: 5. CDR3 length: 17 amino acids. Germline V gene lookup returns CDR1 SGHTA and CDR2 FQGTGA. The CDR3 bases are TGTGCCAGCAGCTTAATGGGCGGGAGGGGTTCCTACAATGAGCAGTTCTTC. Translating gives CASSLMGGRGSYNEQFF.

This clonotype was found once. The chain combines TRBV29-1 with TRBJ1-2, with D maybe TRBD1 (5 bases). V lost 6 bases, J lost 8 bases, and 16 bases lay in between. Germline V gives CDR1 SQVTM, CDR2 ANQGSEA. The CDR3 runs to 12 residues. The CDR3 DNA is TGCAGCGTGGCCACAGGCCCCTGGGGCTACACCTTC. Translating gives CSVATGPWGYTF.

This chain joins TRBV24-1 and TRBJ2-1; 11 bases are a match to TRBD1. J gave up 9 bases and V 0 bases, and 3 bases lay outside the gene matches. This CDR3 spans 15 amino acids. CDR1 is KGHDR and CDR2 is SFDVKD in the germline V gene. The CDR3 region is CATSDLGTGGLEQFF. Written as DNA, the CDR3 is TGTGCCACCAGTGATTTGGGGACAGGGGGTCTTGAGCAGTTCTTC.

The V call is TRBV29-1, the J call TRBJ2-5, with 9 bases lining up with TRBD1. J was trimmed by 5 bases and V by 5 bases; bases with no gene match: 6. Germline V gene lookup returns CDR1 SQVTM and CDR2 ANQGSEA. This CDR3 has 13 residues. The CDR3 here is CSVLQGAWETQYF. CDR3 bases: TGCAGCGTTTTACAGGGGGCTTGGGAGACCCAGTACTTC.

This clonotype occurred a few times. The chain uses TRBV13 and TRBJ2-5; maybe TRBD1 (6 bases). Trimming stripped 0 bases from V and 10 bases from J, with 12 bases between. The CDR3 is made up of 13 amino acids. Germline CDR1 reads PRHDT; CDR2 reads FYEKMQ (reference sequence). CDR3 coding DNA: TGTGCCAGCAGCTTAGGGCAGGGGAAGAGCCAGTACTTC. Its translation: CASSLGQGKSQYF.

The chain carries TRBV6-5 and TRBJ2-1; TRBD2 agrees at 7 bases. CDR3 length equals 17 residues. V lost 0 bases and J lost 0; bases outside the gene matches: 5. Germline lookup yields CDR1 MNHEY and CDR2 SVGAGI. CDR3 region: CASSYSVGLISYNEQFF. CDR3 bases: TGTGCCAGCAGTTACTCGGTGGGACTAATCTCCTACAATGAGCAGTTCTTC.

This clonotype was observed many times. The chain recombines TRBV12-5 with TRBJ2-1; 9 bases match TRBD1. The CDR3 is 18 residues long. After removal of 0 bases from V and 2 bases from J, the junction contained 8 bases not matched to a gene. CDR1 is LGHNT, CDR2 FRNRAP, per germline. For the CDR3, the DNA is TGTGCTAGTGGTTTGGTGTTGGGGACAGGGAGTCCCTACAATGAGCAGTTCTTC. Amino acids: CASGLVLGTGSPYNEQFF. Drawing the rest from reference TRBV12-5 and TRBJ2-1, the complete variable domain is DARVTQTPRHKVTEMGQEVTMRCQPILGHNTVFWYRQTMMQGLELLAYFRNRAPLDDSGMPKDRFSAEMPDATLATLKIQPSEPRDSAVYFCASGLVLGTGSPYNEQFFGPGTRLTVL.

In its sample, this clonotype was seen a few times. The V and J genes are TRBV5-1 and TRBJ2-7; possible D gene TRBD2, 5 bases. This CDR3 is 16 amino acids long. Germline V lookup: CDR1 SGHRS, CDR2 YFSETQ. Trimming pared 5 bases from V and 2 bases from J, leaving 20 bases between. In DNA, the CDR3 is TGCGCCAGCAGGTACGGCCCCTCTGCGGGTCCCTACGAGCAGTACTTC. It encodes CASRYGPSAGPYEQYF.

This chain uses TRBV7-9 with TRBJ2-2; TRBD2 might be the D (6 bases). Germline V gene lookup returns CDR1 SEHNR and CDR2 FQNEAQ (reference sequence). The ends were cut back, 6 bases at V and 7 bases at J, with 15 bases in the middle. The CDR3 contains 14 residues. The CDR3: CASRKSEGGGELFF. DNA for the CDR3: TGTGCCAGCAGGAAATCGGAGGGAGGCGGGGAGCTGTTTTTT.

The CDR3 DNA reads as TGCAGTGCTAGAGATCAGGGGGGAGCTTTCTATGGCTACACCTTC. It codes for CSARDQGGAFYGYTF. The chain recombines TRBV20-1 with TRBJ1-2; 7 positions match TRBD1. Germline V gene sequence: CDR1 DFQATT, CDR2 SNEGSKA (reference sequence). The CDR3 totals 15 residues. V lost 0 bases to trimming and J lost 4 bases; unmatched junction nucleotides: 8.

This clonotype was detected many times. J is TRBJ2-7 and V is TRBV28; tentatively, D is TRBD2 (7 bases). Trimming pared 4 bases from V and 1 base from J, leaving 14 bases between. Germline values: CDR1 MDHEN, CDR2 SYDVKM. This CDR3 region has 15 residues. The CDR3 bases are TGTGCCAGCAGTTCCCTCAGGGGAGGGTCCTACGAGCAGTACTTC. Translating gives CASSSLRGGSYEQYF.

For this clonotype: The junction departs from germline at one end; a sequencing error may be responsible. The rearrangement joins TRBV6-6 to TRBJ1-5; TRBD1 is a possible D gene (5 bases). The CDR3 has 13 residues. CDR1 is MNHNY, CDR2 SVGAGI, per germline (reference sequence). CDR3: CTSRDYSNQPQHF. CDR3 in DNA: TGTACCAGCAGGGATTATAGCAATCAGCCCCAGCATTTT.

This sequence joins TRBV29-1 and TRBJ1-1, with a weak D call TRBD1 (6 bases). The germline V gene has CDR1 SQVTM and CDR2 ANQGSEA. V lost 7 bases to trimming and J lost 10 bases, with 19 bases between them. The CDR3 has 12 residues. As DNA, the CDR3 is TGCAGCGCCTCCCCCCGGACAGTTGGAGCTTTCTTT. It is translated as CSASPRTVGAFF.